These 7 T cell receptor beta chains were all obtained from the same sample, sequenced in a study of T cell repertoires in cytomegalovirus infection (dated by TCRdb to the late 2010s). The treatment or condition label here, explained by the study, means: in vitro stimulation with specific CMV peptide epitopes to enrich CMV-specific T cells. Sequencing was carried out with an Illumina HiSeq 1500. TCRdb took the public reads, trimmed them with fastp at Q25, ran MiXCR for clone calling and kept in-frame beta chains. Rows are unified per CDR3 protein, each entry keeping the most common DNA and genes. The sample table lists a few hundred thousand distinct CDR3 sequences, roughly 46% of them with a count of one. About 39% of the sample rests with the top ten. The antigens these receptors bind are not known. Sequenced here: cultured PBMCs, sampled from culture after CMV antigen stimulation. The receptors come from a human donor in good health (CMV status not recorded). Some clones in this sample may be carry-over from other donors' samples.

This rearrangement joins TRBV6-2 or TRBV6-3 to TRBJ2-1; no firm D call. CDR1 MNHEY and CDR2 SVGEGT come from the germline V gene. The V end was cut by 6 bases, the J end by 4 bases, with 13 bases between. CDR3 length equals 14 residues. The CDR3 is CASRLLGHYNEQFF. The CDR3 DNA sequence: TGTGCCAGCAGGTTATTGGGCCATTACAATGAGCAGTTCTTC.

V and J are TRBV27 and TRBJ2-7, with D possibly TRBD2 on 5 matching bases. The CDR3 consists of 14 residues. The germline CDR1 and CDR2 sequences are MNHEY and SMNVEV (reference sequence). V lost 6 bases and J lost 3, with 15 bases in between. In nucleotides, the CDR3 is TGTGCCAGCAGCACACTACCCGGGGTCTACGAGCAGTACTTC. Translating gives CASSTLPGVYEQYF.

There are a few counts of this clonotype. The chain joins TRBV6-1 to TRBJ1-5; D not resolved. CDR3 size: 12 residues. The V and J ends lost 7 bases and 3 bases respectively, with 7 bases between them. CDR1 is MNHNS, CDR2 SASEGT, per germline. The CDR3 nucleotides are TGTGCCAGCACTGGGAACAATCAGCCCCAGCATTTT. This gives the protein CASTGNNQPQHF.

The rearrangement uses TRBV6-2 or TRBV6-3 and TRBJ2-3, with TRBD1 matching 8 bases. The germline V gene has CDR1 MNHEY and CDR2 SVGEGT. CDR3 length: 14 residues. The junction had 7 bases not matched to a gene; V was cut back by 7 bases and J by 4 bases. In nucleotides, the CDR3 is TGTGCCAGCACCCGGACAGGGCGGGCAGATACGCAGTATTTT. The encoded protein is CASTRTGRADTQYF.

V usage is TRBV18 and J usage is TRBJ2-7, with D tentatively TRBD1 or TRBD2 (5 bases each). V gave up 1 base and J gave up 7 bases, with 11 bases separating them. This CDR3 has 13 amino acids. From germline, CDR1 is KGHSH and CDR2 LQKENI. CDR3 nucleotides: TGTGCCAGCTCACCACGGGACCCTGGAGAGCAGTACTTC. As protein: CASSPRDPGEQYF.

The chain combines TRBV27 with TRBJ2-7; 11 nucleotides agree with TRBD1. The junction had 9 bases not matched to a gene; V was cut back by 5 bases and J by 9 bases. Germline loops: CDR1 MNHEY, CDR2 SMNVEV (reference sequence). CDR3 length: 14 amino acids. Here the CDR3 DNA reads TGTGCCAGCAGTCCCAGGACAGGGGGCGCTGCGCAGTACTTC. Its translation is CASSPRTGGAAQYF.

Regarding this clonotype: This may come from a read error, since a much larger clone is one base off. The chain recombines TRBV28 with TRBJ2-7, with D unresolved. The germline V and J ends were trimmed by 3 bases and 3 bases, with 6 bases remaining between them. From germline, CDR1 is MDHEN and CDR2 SYDVKM. CDR3 length equals 12 residues. The CDR3 is CASSFRVYEQYF. The CDR3 nucleotides are TGTGCCAGCAGTTTTAGGGTCTACGAGCAGTACTTC.